This T cell receptor (beta chain) derives from a study of blood T cell repertoires in COVID-19. From germline, CDR1 is SNHLY and CDR2 FYNNEI. With 4 bases removed from V and 0 bases from J, the gap between germline ends came to 9 bases. CDR3 length: 14 amino acids. The method was immunoSEQ multiplex PCR; TCRdb's version includes in-frame clones alone and lacks a portion of them. The table lists tens of thousands of clones, approximately 80% of them singletons. The chain uses TRBV2 and TRBJ1-1; D perhaps matches TRBD1 (6 bases). The source material was peripheral blood. The sequence was collected from a man aged 65 to 79 with active or convalescent COVID-19. CDR3: CASSVTGLNTEAFF. DNA of the CDR3: TGTGCCAGCAGTGTGACAGGTTTGAACACTGAAGCTTTCTTT.